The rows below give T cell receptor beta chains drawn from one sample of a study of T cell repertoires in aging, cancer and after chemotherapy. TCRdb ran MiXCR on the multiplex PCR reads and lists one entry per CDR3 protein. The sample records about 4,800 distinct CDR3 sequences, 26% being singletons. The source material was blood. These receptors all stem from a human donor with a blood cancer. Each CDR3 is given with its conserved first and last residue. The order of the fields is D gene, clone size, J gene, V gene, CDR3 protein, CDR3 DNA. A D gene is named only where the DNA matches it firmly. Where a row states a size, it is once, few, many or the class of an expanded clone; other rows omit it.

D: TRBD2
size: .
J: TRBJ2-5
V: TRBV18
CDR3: CASSPRGAGVWETQYF
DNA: TGTGCCAGCTCACCACGAGGAGCGGGAGTATGGGAGACCCAGTACTTC

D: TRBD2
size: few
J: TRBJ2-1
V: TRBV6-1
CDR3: CASRRGLAGSREQFF
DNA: TGTGCCAGCAGGAGGGGGCTAGCGGGGTCCCGTGAGCAGTTCTTC

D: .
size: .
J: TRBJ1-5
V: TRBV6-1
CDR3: CASSPGRGSNQPQHF
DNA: TGTGCCAGCAGTCCCGGCAGGGGAAGCAATCAGCCCCAGCATTTT

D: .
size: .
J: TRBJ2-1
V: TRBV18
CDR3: CASSPPPVNEQFF
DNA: TGTGCCAGCTCACCTCCTCCCGTAAATGAGCAGTTCTTC

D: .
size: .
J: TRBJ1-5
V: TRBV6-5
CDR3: CASRRVGLNQPQHF
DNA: TGTGCCAGCAGAAGGGTAGGGTTAAATCAGCCCCAGCATTTT

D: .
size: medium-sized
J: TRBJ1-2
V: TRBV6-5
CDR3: CASSYSTRSGGYTF
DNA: TGTGCCAGCAGTTACTCCACTAGGTCGGGTGGCTACACCTTC

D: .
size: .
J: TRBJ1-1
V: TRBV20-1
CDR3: CSALSDRTSEAFF
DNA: TGCAGTGCTCTCTCCGATAGGACTTCTGAAGCTTTCTTT

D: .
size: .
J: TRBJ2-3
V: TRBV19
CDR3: CASSIGASQTQYF
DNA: TGTGCCAGTAGTATAGGGGCTAGCCAAACGCAGTATTTT

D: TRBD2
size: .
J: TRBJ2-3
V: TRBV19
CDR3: CASNPKPGASGSLDTQYF
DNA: TGTGCCAGTAACCCCAAACCGGGGGCTAGCGGGAGTTTAGATACGCAGTATTTT

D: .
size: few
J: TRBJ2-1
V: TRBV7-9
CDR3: CASSPREDNEQFF
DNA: TGTGCTAGCAGCCCCAGAGAGGACAATGAGCAGTTCTTC

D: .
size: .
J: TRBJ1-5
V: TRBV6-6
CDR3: CASSPPGGGNQPQHF
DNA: TGTGCCAGCAGTCCACCTGGGGGTGGCAATCAGCCCCAGCATTTT

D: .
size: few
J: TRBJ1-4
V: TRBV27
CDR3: CASSLWRKNEKLFF
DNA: TGTGCCAGCAGTTTATGGCGGAAAAATGAAAAACTGTTTTTT

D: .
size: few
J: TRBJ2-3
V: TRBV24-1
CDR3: CATSGARGTDTQYF
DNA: TGTGCCACCAGTGGGGCCAGAGGCACAGATACGCAGTATTTT

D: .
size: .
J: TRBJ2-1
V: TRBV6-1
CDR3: CASSEIISLNNKQFF
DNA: TGTGCCAGCAGTGAAATTATTTCCTTAAACAATAAGCAGTTCTTC

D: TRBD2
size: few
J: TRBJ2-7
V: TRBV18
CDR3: CASSALSGSNEQYF
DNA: TGTGCCAGCTCAGCCCTTAGCGGGAGTAACGAGCAGTACTTC

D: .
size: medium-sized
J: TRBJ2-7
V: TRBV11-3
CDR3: CASSWPGRYEQYF
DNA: TGTGCCAGCAGCTGGCCTGGACGCTACGAGCAGTACTTC

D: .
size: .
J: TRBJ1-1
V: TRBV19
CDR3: CASSIEIQNTEAFF
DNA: TGTGCCAGTAGTATCGAAATTCAGAACACTGAAGCTTTCTTT

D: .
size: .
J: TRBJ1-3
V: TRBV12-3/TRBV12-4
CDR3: CTSSLHSSGNTIYF
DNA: TGTACCAGCAGCCTCCATAGCTCTGGAAACACCATATATTTT

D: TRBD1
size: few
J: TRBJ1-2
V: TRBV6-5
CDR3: CASSRQGAAYGYTF
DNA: TGTGCCAGCAGTAGACAGGGGGCCGCCTATGGCTACACCTTC

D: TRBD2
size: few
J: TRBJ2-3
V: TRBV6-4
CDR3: CASSDEAGGTDTQYF
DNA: TGTGCCAGCAGTGATGAGGCGGGGGGCACAGATACGCAGTATTTT

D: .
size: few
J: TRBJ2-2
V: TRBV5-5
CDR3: CASSRRVSANTGELFF
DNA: TGTGCCAGCAGCCGTCGTGTATCCGCGAACACCGGGGAGCTGTTTTTT

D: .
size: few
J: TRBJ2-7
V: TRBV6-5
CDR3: CASSLRQGGEQYF
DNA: TGTGCCAGCAGCCTCCGCCAGGGTGGGGAGCAGTACTTC

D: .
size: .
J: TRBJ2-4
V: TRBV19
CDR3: CASSIALRGAKNIQYF
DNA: TGTGCCAGTAGTATAGCCCTCCGAGGAGCCAAAAACATTCAGTACTTC

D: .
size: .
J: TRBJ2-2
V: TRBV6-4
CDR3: CASSEGAGELFF
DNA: TGTGCCAGCAGTGAGGGGGCCGGGGAGCTGTTTTTT

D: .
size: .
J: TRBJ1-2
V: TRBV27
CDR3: CASSLIGGLSNYGYTF
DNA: TGTGCCAGCAGTTTAATAGGCGGCCTATCTAACTATGGCTACACCTTC

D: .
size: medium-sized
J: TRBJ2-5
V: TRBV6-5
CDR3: CASQRGTMPKETQYF
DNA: TGTGCCAGCCAACGTGGGACGATGCCTAAAGAGACCCAGTACTTC

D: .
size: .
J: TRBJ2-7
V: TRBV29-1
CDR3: CSARGGYEQYF
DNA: TGCAGCGCGAGGGGGGGCTACGAGCAGTACTTC

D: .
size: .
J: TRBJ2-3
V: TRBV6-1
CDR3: CASTVGGGSPDTKYF
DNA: .

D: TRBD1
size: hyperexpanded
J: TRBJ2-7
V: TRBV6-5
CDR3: CAGLLTGVTSYEQYF
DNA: TGTGCCGGCTTGCTTACAGGGGTTACCTCCTACGAGCAGTACTTC

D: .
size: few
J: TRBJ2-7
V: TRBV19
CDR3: CASSIAGGSYEQYF
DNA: TGTGCCAGTAGTATAGCTGGGGGCTCCTACGAGCAGTACTTC

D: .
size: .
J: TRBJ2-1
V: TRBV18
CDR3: CASSQRTSPGFGGSYNEQFF
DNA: TGTGCCAGCTCACAAAGGACCTCGCCGGGTTTTGGAGGCTCCTACAATGAGCAGTTCTTC

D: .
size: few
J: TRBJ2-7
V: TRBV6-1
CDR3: CASIWKNSYEQYF
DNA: TGTGCCTCAATTTGGAAAAACTCCTACGAGCAGTACTTC

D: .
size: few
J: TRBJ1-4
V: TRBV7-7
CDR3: CASSLRGDLEKLFF
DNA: TGTGCCAGCAGCTTACGGGGGGACCTTGAAAAACTGTTTTTT

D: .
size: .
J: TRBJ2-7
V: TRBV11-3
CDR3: CASSLWEPTEQYF
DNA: TGTGCCAGCAGCCTCTGGGAGCCAACCGAGCAGTACTTC

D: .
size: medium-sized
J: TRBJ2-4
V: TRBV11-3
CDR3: CASSLGGSAKNIQYF
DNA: TGTGCCAGCAGCCTAGGGGGGTCGGCCAAAAACATTCAGTACTTC

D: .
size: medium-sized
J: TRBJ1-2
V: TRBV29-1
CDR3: CSVEEPGYTF
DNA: TGCAGCGTTGAAGAACCCGGCTACACCTTC

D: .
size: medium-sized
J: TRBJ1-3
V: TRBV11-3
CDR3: CASSLKTYSGNTIYF
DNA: TGTGCCAGCAGCCTCAAGACCTACTCTGGAAACACCATATATTTT

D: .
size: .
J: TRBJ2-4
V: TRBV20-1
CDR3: CSARSSTPGGGKEGIQYF
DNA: TGCAGTGCTAGATCTTCCACCCCGGGTGGGGGCAAAGAGGGCATTCAGTACTTC

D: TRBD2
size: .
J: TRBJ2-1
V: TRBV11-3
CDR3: CASSLPITSGSMFF
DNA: TGTGCCAGCAGCTTGCCAATAACTAGCGGGAGTATGTTCTTC

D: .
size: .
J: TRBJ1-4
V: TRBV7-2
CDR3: CASSLAGVGRTNEKLFF
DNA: TGTGCCAGCAGCTTAGCGGGCGTCGGCAGAACTAATGAAAAACTGTTTTTT

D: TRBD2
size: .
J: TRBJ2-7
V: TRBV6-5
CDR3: CASTSSGGLSYEQYF
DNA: TGTGCCAGCACCTCTAGCGGGGGCTTATCCTACGAGCAGTACTTC

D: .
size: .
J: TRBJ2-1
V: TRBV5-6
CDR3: CASSFGAYNEQFF
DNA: TGTGCCAGCAGCTTTGGGGCCTACAATGAGCAGTTCTTC

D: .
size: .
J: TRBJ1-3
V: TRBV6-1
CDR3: CASSERVGWDTIYF
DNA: TGTGCCAGCAGTGAACGAGTAGGTTGGGACACCATATATTTT